A selection of T cell receptor beta chains follows, all from one sample in a study of OX40 agonist ivuxolimab in advanced cancers. Clones were read by immunoSEQ multiplex PCR, and TCRdb kept only the in-frame ones, dropping some. The sample records 16,000 or so clones, 86% being singletons. This material consisted of CD4+ or CD8+ T cells sorted from blood, taken in a trial of the OX40 agonist ivuxolimab. These receptors originate from an adult with an advanced solid tumor such as melanoma, head and neck, liver or kidney cancer. CDR3s include the opening cysteine and the closing phenylalanine or tryptophan. The order of the fields is D gene, clone size, J gene, V gene, CDR3 DNA, CDR3 protein. A D gene is named only where the DNA matches it firmly. Not every row has a clone size; where given, it reads once, few, many or a size class.

D: TRBD1; size: NA; J: TRBJ1-3; V: TRBV6-6; DNA: TGTGCCAGCAGAGAAATGACAGGGGCTGGAAACACCATATATTTT; CDR3: CASREMTGAGNTIYF
D: NA; size: NA; J: TRBJ2-6; V: TRBV4-2; DNA: TGTGCCAGCAGCCCCCTTGAAGGGGCCAACGTCCTGACTTTC; CDR3: CASSPLEGANVLTF
D: TRBD2; size: NA; J: TRBJ2-4; V: TRBV5-8; DNA: TGTGCCAGCAGCCCCAGGGTGGGGCTAGCGGTAAACATTCAGTACTTC; CDR3: CASSPRVGLAVNIQYF
D: NA; size: NA; J: TRBJ2-7; V: TRBV7-2; DNA: TGTGCCAGCAGCTTAGGGCCGGGGGCTAACTACGAGCAGTACTTC; CDR3: CASSLGPGANYEQYF
D: NA; size: few; J: TRBJ1-1; V: TRBV9; DNA: TGTGCCAGCAGCGCGCTGGGCAAAGTGAACACTGAAGCTTTCTTT; CDR3: CASSALGKVNTEAFF
D: TRBD2; size: NA; J: TRBJ2-1; V: TRBV29-1; DNA: TGCAGCGCCCGACAGGGGACTAGCGGAGGCGGTGAGCAGTTCTTC; CDR3: CSARQGTSGGGEQFF
D: NA; size: NA; J: TRBJ1-2; V: TRBV5-1; DNA: TGCGCCAGCAGCGAGGGGGGCGGCGGCTACACCTTC; CDR3: CASSEGGGGYTF
D: TRBD1; size: few; J: TRBJ2-1; V: TRBV27; DNA: TGTGCCAGCAGTTTTCAGGGGGTGGGGGAGCAGTTCTTC; CDR3: CASSFQGVGEQFF
D: TRBD2; size: NA; J: TRBJ2-7; V: TRBV5-5; DNA: TGTGCCAGCAGCTTGGTCAGCGGGGGCTCGCGGGACGAGCAGTACTTC; CDR3: CASSLVSGGSRDEQYF
D: NA; size: NA; J: TRBJ2-3; V: TRBV5-1; DNA: TGCGCCAGCACCGAGGGGCTAAACACAGATACGCAGTATTTT; CDR3: CASTEGLNTDTQYF
D: TRBD2; size: NA; J: TRBJ2-1; V: TRBV7-2; DNA: TGTGCCAGCAGCTCAAGGACTAGCGGGAGTCCTGGTGAGCAGTTCTTC; CDR3: CASSSRTSGSPGEQFF
D: NA; size: NA; J: TRBJ1-5; V: TRBV27; DNA: TGTGCCAGCAGTTTAGGGCAGGCCCCCACTCAGCCCCAGCATTTT; CDR3: CASSLGQAPTQPQHF
D: TRBD1; size: once; J: TRBJ2-6; V: TRBV19; DNA: TGTGCCAGTAGTATAGGGACAGGGCAGGCTGGGGCCAACGTCCTGACTTTC; CDR3: CASSIGTGQAGANVLTF
D: NA; size: NA; J: TRBJ1-2; V: TRBV14; DNA: TGTGCCAGCAGCCAAAGTGGAGGGGACTATGGCTACACCTTC; CDR3: CASSQSGGDYGYTF
D: TRBD2; size: NA; J: TRBJ2-5; V: TRBV7-2; DNA: TGTGCCAGCAGCCCCCTCGGGAGGAGAGAGACCCAGTACTTC; CDR3: CASSPLGRRETQYF
D: NA; size: NA; J: TRBJ2-1; V: TRBV7-9; DNA: TGTGCCAGCAGCTTGGCCGGGACACACCACAATGAGCAGTTCTTC; CDR3: CASSLAGTHHNEQFF
D: NA; size: once; J: TRBJ2-3; V: TRBV4-2; DNA: TGTGCCAGCAGCCAAGAAGCCGTCGGTGCGACTTCCTTTACGCAGTATTTT; CDR3: CASSQEAVGATSFTQYF
D: TRBD2; size: NA; J: TRBJ2-7; V: TRBV18; DNA: TGTGCCAGCTCACCTGGGACTAGCGGAAACTCCTACGAGCAGTACTTC; CDR3: CASSPGTSGNSYEQYF
D: NA; size: NA; J: TRBJ1-5; V: TRBV4-3; DNA: TGCGCCAGCAGCCAAGACAGCAATTCCAATCAGCCCCAGCATTTT; CDR3: CASSQDSNSNQPQHF
D: NA; size: NA; J: TRBJ2-6; V: TRBV7-8; DNA: TGTGCCAGCAGCATCACAGACTCTGGGGCCAACGTCCTGACTTTC; CDR3: CASSITDSGANVLTF
D: TRBD2; size: few; J: TRBJ2-7; V: TRBV4-1; DNA: TGCGCCAGCAGCCAAGAAGGTGGACTAGCGGGAGGGCCACGGTCCACCGAGCAGTACTTC; CDR3: CASSQEGGLAGGPRSTEQYF
D: NA; size: NA; J: TRBJ2-5; V: TRBV11-2; DNA: TGTGCCAGCAGCCCAGGCCCCGGAGAGACCCAGTACTTC; CDR3: CASSPGPGETQYF
D: NA; size: NA; J: TRBJ2-1; V: TRBV7-2; DNA: TGTGCCAGCAGCTTAGAAGGCCGACAGGTCTTC; CDR3: CASSLEGRQVF
D: NA; size: NA; J: TRBJ2-5; V: TRBV7-2; DNA: TGTGCCAGCAGCCAACAAGGTGTCAGGACCCAGTACTTC; CDR3: CASSQQGVRTQYF
D: NA; size: NA; J: TRBJ1-1; V: TRBV7-9; DNA: TGTGCCAGCAGCTCCGGGACGGTGCACACTGAAGCTTTCTTT; CDR3: CASSSGTVHTEAFF
D: NA; size: once; J: TRBJ1-2; V: TRBV4-3; DNA: TGCGCCAGCAGCCAAGATTCATTGAGAAAAGCTAACTATGGCTACACCTTC; CDR3: CASSQDSLRKANYGYTF
D: TRBD1; size: NA; J: TRBJ2-3; V: TRBV7-8; DNA: TGTGCCAGCAGCTTAGTACAGGGGGATACGCAGTATTTT; CDR3: CASSLVQGDTQYF
D: TRBD2; size: NA; J: TRBJ2-7; V: TRBV2; DNA: TGTGCCAGCAATCGGGCCGGGACTAGCGGATCCTACGAGCAGTACTTC; CDR3: CASNRAGTSGSYEQYF
D: NA; size: NA; J: TRBJ1-5; V: TRBV28; DNA: TGTGCCAGCAGGCGTCAGGGTTTTAGCAATCAGCCCCAGCATTTT; CDR3: CASRRQGFSNQPQHF
D: TRBD2; size: NA; J: TRBJ2-7; V: TRBV11-3; DNA: TGTGCCAGCGAGGCGGGAGGGCCGTGGGAGCAGTACTTC; CDR3: CASEAGGPWEQYF
D: NA; size: NA; J: TRBJ2-1; V: TRBV19; DNA: TGTGCCAGTAGTAGAGGAGGGAAAGGGGGTGAGCAGTTCTTC; CDR3: CASSRGGKGGEQFF
D: TRBD2; size: NA; J: TRBJ2-3; V: TRBV7-6; DNA: TGTGCCAGCAGCCCAATAGCGGGAAACGCAGATACGCAGTATTTT; CDR3: CASSPIAGNADTQYF
D: TRBD2; size: NA; J: TRBJ2-7; V: TRBV7-3; DNA: TGTGCCAGCAGCCTAGCGGGCCCTCCCTACGAGCAGTACTTC; CDR3: CASSLAGPPYEQYF
D: NA; size: NA; J: TRBJ2-3; V: TRBV28; DNA: TGTGCCAGCAGTTTTACCTATCTGGACCCTGGGGATACGCAGTATTTT; CDR3: CASSFTYLDPGDTQYF
D: NA; size: NA; J: TRBJ2-3; V: TRBV7-2; DNA: TGTGCCAGCAGCCAAGGGGCCCGCGGAGATACGCAGTATTTT; CDR3: CASSQGARGDTQYF
D: NA; size: NA; J: TRBJ1-5; V: TRBV7-2; DNA: TGTGCCAGCAGCTTTTACGCGGCAGGCGGGAATCAGCCCCAGCATTTT; CDR3: CASSFYAAGGNQPQHF
D: NA; size: NA; J: TRBJ1-1; V: TRBV7-9; DNA: TGTGCCAGCAGCTTAGAGGGCATGAACACTGAAGCTTTCTTT; CDR3: CASSLEGMNTEAFF
D: NA; size: NA; J: TRBJ2-2; V: TRBV5-1; DNA: TGCGCCAGCAGCTTGGGTCTAGCCGAGAACACCGGGGAGCTGTTTTTT; CDR3: CASSLGLAENTGELFF
D: NA; size: NA; J: TRBJ2-1; V: TRBV5-1; DNA: TGCGCCAGCAGCTCAGACACCTCGAACTACAATGAGCAGTTCTTC; CDR3: CASSSDTSNYNEQFF
D: NA; size: NA; J: TRBJ1-1; V: TRBV5-4; DNA: TGTGCCAGCAGCCTGGGCCTTGAAGCTTTCTTT; CDR3: CASSLGLEAFF
D: NA; size: few; J: TRBJ1-4; V: TRBV19; DNA: TGTGCCAGTTCACGCAAGGCCAGCTTTAATGTCCCGGTCGTCAAACTGTTTTTT; CDR3: CASSRKASFNVPVVKLFF
D: NA; size: NA; J: TRBJ2-5; V: TRBV28; DNA: TGTGCCAGCAGTTTCAACGGAGTGGGGGCTCAAGAGACCCAGTACTTC; CDR3: CASSFNGVGAQETQYF
D: NA; size: NA; J: TRBJ2-2; V: TRBV5-1; DNA: TGCGCCAGCAGCTTGGAGCGGGCTGGGGGTGCCGGGGAGCTGTTTTTT; CDR3: CASSLERAGGAGELFF
D: NA; size: NA; J: TRBJ2-7; V: TRBV5-6; DNA: TGTGCCAGCAGCTCCGGGACTGGCGGGTTCGAGGAGCAGTACTTC; CDR3: CASSSGTGGFEEQYF
D: TRBD2; size: NA; J: TRBJ2-3; V: TRBV4-2; DNA: TGTGCCAGCAGCCAACGAACGGGAGCGGGATTCACAGATACGCAGTATTTT; CDR3: CASSQRTGAGFTDTQYF
D: NA; size: NA; J: TRBJ2-3; V: TRBV7-2; DNA: TGTGCCAGCAGCCTCCGCCAGGCCACAGATACGCAGTATTTT; CDR3: CASSLRQATDTQYF
D: NA; size: NA; J: TRBJ2-1; V: TRBV5-1; DNA: TGCGCCAGCGGCCCGGGACATTACAATGAGCAGTTCTTC; CDR3: CASGPGHYNEQFF
D: NA; size: NA; J: TRBJ1-2; V: TRBV28; DNA: TGTGCCAGCACTCTCGGGGGGGACTATGGCTACACCTTC; CDR3: CASTLGGDYGYTF
D: TRBD2; size: NA; J: TRBJ2-7; V: TRBV10-2; DNA: TGCGCCAGCAGTGAGAGGGCGGGGGTCTCCTACGAGCAGTACTTC; CDR3: CASSERAGVSYEQYF
D: NA; size: NA; J: TRBJ2-1; V: TRBV5-1; DNA: TGCGCCAGCAGCTTGGACGGATCGATGGGCGTCAATGAGCAGTTCTTC; CDR3: CASSLDGSMGVNEQFF
D: NA; size: few; J: TRBJ1-3; V: TRBV30; DNA: TGTGCCTGGAGTGTGACGGGCGGCGGAAACACCATATATTTT; CDR3: CAWSVTGGGNTIYF
D: NA; size: NA; J: TRBJ2-5; V: TRBV5-1; DNA: TGCGCCAGCAGCTTTGGTAGCGGACAACTCCAAGAGACCCAGTACTTC; CDR3: CASSFGSGQLQETQYF
D: NA; size: NA; J: TRBJ1-1; V: TRBV5-1; DNA: TGCGCCAGCAGCTTGGGACATCCCACTGAAGCTTTCTTT; CDR3: CASSLGHPTEAFF
D: TRBD1; size: NA; J: TRBJ1-6; V: TRBV5-4; DNA: TGTGCCAGCAGCTTTGGGGACAGGGAGGGTTCACCCCTCCACTTT; CDR3: CASSFGDREGSPLHF
D: NA; size: NA; J: TRBJ1-1; V: TRBV7-1; DNA: TGTGCCAGCAGCCTCCTATTCCTACTAACAGAAGCTTTCTTT; CDR3: CASSLLFLLTEAFF
D: NA; size: NA; J: TRBJ2-7; V: TRBV19; DNA: TGTGCCAGTAAAAGGAGAGATGGATACGAGCAGTACTTC; CDR3: CASKRRDGYEQYF
D: NA; size: NA; J: TRBJ1-5; V: TRBV6-1; DNA: TGTGCCGGCAGTGTTAGTTGGAGCAATCAGCCCCAGCATTTT; CDR3: CAGSVSWSNQPQHF
D: NA; size: NA; J: TRBJ2-5; V: TRBV7-2; DNA: TGTGCCAGCAGCACCCCCTTCTCGGAGACCCAGTACTTC; CDR3: CASSTPFSETQYF